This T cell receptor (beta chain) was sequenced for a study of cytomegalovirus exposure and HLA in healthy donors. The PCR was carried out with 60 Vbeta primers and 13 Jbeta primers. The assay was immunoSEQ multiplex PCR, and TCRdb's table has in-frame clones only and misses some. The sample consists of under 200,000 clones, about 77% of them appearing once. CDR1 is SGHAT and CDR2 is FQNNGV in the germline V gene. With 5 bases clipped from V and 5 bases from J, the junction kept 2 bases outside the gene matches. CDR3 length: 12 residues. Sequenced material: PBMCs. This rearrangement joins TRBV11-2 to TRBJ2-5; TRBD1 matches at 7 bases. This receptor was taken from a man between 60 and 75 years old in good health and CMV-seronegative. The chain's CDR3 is CASSPRGETQYF. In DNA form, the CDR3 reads TGTGCCAGCAGCCCCAGGGGGGAGACCCAGTACTTC.